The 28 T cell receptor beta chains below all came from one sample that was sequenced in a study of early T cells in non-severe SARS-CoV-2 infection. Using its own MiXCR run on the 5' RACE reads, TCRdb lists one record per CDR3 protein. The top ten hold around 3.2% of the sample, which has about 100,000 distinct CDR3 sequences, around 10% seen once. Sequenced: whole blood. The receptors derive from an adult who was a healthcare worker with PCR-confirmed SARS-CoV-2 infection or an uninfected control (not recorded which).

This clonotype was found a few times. CDR3: CATASKGLIEVGPYEQYF. Here the CDR3 DNA reads TGTGCCACCGCAAGTAAGGGACTAATAGAGGTGGGACCCTACGAGCAGTACTTC. The chain has TRBV6-5 and TRBJ2-7; 7 positions match TRBD2. After removal of 10 bases from V and 2 bases from J, the junction contained 23 bases not matched to a gene. The CDR3 totals 18 residues. Germline CDR1 MNHEY, CDR2 SVGAGI.

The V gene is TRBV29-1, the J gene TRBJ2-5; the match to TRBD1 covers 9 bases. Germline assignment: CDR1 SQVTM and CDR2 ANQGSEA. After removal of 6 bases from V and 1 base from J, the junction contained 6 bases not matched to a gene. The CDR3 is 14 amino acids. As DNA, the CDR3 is TGCAGCGTCGGCCAGACAGGGGGCCAAGAGACCCAGTACTTC. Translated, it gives CSVGQTGGQETQYF.

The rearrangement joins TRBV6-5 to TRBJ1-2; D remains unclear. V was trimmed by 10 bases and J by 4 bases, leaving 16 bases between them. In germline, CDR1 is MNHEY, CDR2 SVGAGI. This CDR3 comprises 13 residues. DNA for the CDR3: TGTGCCACAGGTGACATCCCTACCTATGGCTACACCTTC. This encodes CATGDIPTYGYTF.

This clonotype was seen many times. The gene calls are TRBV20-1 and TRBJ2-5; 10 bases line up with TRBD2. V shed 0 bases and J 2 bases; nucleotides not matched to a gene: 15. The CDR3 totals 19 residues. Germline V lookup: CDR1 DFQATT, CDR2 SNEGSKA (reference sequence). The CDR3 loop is CSARERRLAGARGQETQYF. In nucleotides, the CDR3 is TGCAGTGCTAGAGAAAGGCGGCTAGCGGGAGCGAGGGGGCAAGAGACCCAGTACTTC.

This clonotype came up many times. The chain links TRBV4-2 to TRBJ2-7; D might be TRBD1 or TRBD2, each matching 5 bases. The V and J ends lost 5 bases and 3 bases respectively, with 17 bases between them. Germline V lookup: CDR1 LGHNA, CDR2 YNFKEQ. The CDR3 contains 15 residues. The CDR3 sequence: CASSGDVNSIYEQYF. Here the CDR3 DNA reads TGTGCCAGCAGCGGGGACGTGAACAGTATCTACGAGCAGTACTTC.

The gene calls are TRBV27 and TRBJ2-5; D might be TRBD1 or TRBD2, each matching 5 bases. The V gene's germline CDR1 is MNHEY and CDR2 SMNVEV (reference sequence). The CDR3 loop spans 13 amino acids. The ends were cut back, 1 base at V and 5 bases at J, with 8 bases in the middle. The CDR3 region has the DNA TGTGCCAGCAGTTTATATGAGGGGGAGACCCAGTACTTC. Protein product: CASSLYEGETQYF.

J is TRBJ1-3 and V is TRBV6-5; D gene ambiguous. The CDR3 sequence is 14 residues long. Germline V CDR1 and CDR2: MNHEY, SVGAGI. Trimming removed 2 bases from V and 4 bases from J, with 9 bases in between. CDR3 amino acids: CASSYLLGGNTIYF. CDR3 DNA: TGTGCCAGCAGTTACCTGTTGGGAGGAAACACCATATATTTT.

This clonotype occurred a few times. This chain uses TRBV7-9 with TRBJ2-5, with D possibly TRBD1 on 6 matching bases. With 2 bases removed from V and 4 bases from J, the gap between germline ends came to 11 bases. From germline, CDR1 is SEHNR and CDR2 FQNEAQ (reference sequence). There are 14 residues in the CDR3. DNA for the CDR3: TGTGCCAGCAGCTTATTCAGGGGCGGAGAGACCCAGTACTTC. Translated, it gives CASSLFRGGETQYF.

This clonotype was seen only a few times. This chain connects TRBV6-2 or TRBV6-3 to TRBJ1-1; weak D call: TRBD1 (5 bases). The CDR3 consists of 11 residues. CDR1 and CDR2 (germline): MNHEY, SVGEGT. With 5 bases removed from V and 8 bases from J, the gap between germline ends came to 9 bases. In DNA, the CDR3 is TGTGCCAGCAGTAGGGGTGGGGAAGCTTTCTTT. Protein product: CASSRGGEAFF.

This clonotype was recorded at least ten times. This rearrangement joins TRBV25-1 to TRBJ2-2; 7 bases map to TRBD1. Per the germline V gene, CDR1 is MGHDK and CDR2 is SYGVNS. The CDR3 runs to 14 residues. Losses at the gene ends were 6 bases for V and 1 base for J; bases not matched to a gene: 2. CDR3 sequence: CASSRDRNTGELFF. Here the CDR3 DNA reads TGTGCCAGCAGCCGGGACAGGAACACCGGGGAGCTGTTTTTT.

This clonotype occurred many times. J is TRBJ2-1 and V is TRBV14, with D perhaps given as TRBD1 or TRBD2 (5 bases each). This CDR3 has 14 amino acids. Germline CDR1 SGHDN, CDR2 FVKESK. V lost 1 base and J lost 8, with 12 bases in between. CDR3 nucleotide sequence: TGTGCCAGCAGCCAAGTGAGGGGAAGAGATGAGCAGTTCTTC. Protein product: CASSQVRGRDEQFF.

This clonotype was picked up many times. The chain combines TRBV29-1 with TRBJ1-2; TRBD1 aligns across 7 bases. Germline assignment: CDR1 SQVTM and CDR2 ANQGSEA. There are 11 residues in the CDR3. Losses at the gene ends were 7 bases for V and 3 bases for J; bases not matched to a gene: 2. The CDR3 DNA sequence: TGCAGCGAAGGACAGGACTATGGCTACACCTTC. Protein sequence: CSEGQDYGYTF.

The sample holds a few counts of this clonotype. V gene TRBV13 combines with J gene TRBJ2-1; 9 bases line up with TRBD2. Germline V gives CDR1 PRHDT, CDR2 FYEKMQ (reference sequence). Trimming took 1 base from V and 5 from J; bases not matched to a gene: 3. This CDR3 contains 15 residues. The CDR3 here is CASSLERGVHNEQFF. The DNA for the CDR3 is TGTGCCAGCAGCTTAGAGCGGGGGGTCCACAATGAGCAGTTCTTC.

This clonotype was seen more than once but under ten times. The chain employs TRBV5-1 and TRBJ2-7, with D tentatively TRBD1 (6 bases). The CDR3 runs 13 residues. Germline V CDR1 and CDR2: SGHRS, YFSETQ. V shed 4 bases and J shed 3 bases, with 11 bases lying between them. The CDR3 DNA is TGCGCCAGCAGCGCTGACAGGATCTACGAGCAGTACTTC. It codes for CASSADRIYEQYF.

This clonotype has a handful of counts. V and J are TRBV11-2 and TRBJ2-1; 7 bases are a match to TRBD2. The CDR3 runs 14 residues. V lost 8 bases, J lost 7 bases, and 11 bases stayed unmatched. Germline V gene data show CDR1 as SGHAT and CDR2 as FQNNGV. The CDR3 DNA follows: TGTGCCAGCTACCGCATGAGGGAGGGTAATGAGCAGTTCTTC. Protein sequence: CASYRMREGNEQFF.

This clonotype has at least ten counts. The CDR3 sequence: CASSWEQGASTDTQYF. For the CDR3, the DNA is TGCGCCAGCAGCTGGGAGCAGGGGGCTAGCACAGATACGCAGTATTTT. The V and J genes are TRBV5-1 and TRBJ2-3; 8 bases align to TRBD1. The CDR3 runs to 16 residues. The germline CDR1 and CDR2 sequences are SGHRS and YFSETQ. V lost 3 bases to trimming and J lost 0 bases; unmatched junction nucleotides: 6.

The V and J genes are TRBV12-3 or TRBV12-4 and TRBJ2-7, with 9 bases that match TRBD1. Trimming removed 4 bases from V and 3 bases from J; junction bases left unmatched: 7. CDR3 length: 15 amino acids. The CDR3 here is CASSSTGTGNYEQYF. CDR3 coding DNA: TGTGCCAGCAGTTCAACCGGGACAGGGAACTACGAGCAGTACTTC.

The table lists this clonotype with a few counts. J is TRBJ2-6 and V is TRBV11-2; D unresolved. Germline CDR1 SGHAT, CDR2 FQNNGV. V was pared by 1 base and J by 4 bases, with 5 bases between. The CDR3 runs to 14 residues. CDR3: CASSLGFGANVLTF. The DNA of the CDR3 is TGTGCCAGCAGCTTAGGGTTCGGGGCCAACGTCCTGACTTTC.

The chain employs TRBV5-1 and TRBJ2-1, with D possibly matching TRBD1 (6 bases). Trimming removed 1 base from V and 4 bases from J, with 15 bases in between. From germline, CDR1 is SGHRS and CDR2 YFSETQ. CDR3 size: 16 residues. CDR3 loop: CASSLSGTYLYNEQFF. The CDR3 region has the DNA TGCGCCAGCAGCTTGAGTGGGACATACCTTTACAATGAGCAGTTCTTC.

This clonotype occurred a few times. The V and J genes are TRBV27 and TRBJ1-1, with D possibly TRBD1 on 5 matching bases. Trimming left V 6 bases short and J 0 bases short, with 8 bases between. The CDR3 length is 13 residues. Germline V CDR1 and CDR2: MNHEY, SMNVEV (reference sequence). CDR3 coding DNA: TGTGCCAGCAGGGGGGAAATGAACACTGAAGCTTTCTTT. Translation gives CASRGEMNTEAFF.

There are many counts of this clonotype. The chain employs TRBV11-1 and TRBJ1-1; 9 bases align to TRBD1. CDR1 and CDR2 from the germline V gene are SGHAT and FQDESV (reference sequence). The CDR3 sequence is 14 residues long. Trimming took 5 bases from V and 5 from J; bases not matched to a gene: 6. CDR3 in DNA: TGTGCCAGCAGCGCAGGACAGGGGAGGACTGAAGCTTTCTTT. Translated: CASSAGQGRTEAFF. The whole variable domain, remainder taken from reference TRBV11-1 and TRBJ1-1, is EAEVAQSPRYKITEKSQAVAFWCDPISGHATLYWYRQILGQGPELLVQFQDESVVDDSQLPKDRFSAERLKGVDSTLKIQPAELGDSAMYLCASSAGQGRTEAFFGQGTRLTVV.

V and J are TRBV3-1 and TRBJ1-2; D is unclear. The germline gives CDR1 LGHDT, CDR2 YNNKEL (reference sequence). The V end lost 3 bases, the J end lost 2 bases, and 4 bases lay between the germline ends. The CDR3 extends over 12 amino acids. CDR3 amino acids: CASSQQNYGYTF. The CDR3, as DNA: TGTGCCAGCAGCCAGCAGAACTATGGCTACACCTTC. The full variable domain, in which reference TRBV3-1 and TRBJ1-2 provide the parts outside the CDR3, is DTAVSQTPKYLVTQMGNDKSIKCEQNLGHDTMYWYKQDSKKFLKIMFSYNNKELIINETVPNRFSPKSPDKAHLNLHINSLELGDSAVYFCASSQQNYGYTFGSGTRLTVV.

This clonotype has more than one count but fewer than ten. The CDR3 reads CASLSGGPGANVLTF. The CDR3 DNA reads as TGCGCCAGCCTCTCGGGGGGCCCTGGGGCCAACGTCCTGACTTTC. The chain uses TRBV4-1 and TRBJ2-6, with D possibly matching TRBD2 (7 bases). There are 15 residues in the CDR3. The V gene's germline CDR1 is MGHRA and CDR2 YSYEKL. Trimming took off 8 bases at V and 2 bases at J, with 13 bases between the two ends.

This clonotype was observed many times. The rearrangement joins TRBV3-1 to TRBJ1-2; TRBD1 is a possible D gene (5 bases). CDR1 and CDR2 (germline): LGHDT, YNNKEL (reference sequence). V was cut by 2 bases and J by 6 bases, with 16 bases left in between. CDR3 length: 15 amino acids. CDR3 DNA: TGTGCCAGCAGCCAACTCCCGGGGCCCGGGGATGGCTACACCTTC. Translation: CASSQLPGPGDGYTF.

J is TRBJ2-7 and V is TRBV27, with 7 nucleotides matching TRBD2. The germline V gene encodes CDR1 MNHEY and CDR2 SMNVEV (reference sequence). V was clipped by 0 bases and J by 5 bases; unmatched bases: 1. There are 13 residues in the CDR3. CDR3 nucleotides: TGTGCCAGCAGTTTATCGACTAGCAACGAGCAGTACTTC. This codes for CASSLSTSNEQYF.

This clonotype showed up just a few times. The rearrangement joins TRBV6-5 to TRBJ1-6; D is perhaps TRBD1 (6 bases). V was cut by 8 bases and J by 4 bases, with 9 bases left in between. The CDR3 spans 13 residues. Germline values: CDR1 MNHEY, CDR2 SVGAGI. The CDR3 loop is CASGGGYNSPLHF. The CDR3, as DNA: TGTGCCAGCGGGGGCGGGTATAATTCACCCCTCCACTTT.

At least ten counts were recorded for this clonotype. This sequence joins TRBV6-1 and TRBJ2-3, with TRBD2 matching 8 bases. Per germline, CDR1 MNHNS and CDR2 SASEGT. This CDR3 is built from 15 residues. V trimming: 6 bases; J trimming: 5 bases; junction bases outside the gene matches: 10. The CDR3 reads CASSEPGLELDTQYF. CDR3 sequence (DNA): TGTGCCAGCAGCGAACCGGGACTAGAATTAGATACGCAGTATTTT.

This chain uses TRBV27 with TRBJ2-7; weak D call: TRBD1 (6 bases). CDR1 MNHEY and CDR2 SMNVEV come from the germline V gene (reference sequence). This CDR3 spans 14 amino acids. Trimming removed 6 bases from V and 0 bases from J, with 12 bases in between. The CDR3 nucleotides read TGTGCCAGCAGCCAGGGGCGCAGCTCCTACGAGCAGTACTTC. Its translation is CASSQGRSSYEQYF.